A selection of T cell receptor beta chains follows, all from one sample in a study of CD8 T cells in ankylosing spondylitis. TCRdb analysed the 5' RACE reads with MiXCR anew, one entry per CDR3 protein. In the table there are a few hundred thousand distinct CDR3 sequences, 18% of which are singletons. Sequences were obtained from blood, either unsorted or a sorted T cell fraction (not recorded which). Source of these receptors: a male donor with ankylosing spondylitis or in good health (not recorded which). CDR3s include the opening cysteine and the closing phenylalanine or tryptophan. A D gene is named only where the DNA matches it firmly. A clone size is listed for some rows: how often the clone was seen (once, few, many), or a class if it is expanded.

CASSQVGGGGFTGELFF | TGCGCCAGCAGCCAAGTAGGGGGAGGAGGGTTCACCGGGGAGCTGTTTTTT | NA | TRBV4-1 | few | TRBJ2-2
CASTGPFVETQYF | TGTGCCAGCACCGGACCGTTCGTGGAGACCCAGTACTTC | NA | TRBV25-1 | NA | TRBJ2-5
CASSAGSGELFF | TGTGCCAGCAGCGCAGGGTCCGGGGAGCTGTTTTTT | NA | TRBV12-3/TRBV12-4 | NA | TRBJ2-2
CASSPWTGGEATDTQYF | TGTGCCAGCAGTCCCTGGACGGGAGGGGAGGCCACAGATACGCAGTATTTT | TRBD2 | TRBV27 | NA | TRBJ2-3
CASSYLDGWETQYF | TGCGCCAGCAGCTACCTCGACGGCTGGGAGACCCAGTACTTC | NA | TRBV5-1 | NA | TRBJ2-5
CASSLTGVSNEQFF | TGTGCCAGCAGTTTAACAGGGGTGAGCAATGAGCAGTTCTTC | TRBD1 | TRBV12-3/TRBV12-4 | few | TRBJ2-1
CASSQWISGANVLTF | TGCGCCAGCAGCCAATGGATCTCTGGGGCCAACGTCCTGACTTTC | NA | TRBV4-1 | NA | TRBJ2-6
CSASRERRAAIEETQYF | TGCAGTGCTAGCAGAGAGAGGAGAGCGGCAATAGAAGAGACCCAGTACTTC | NA | TRBV20-1 | NA | TRBJ2-5
CASSIGSGVDIQYF | TGTGCCAGCAGTATTGGATCAGGGGTAGACATTCAGTACTTC | NA | TRBV27 | NA | TRBJ2-4
CASSLGEEQYF | TGTGCCAGCAGCTTGGGGGAGGAGCAGTACTTC | NA | TRBV5-6 | many | TRBJ2-7
CSAGPGRHKETQYF | TGCAGCGCAGGACCGGGACGGCATAAAGAGACCCAGTACTTC | NA | TRBV29-1 | NA | TRBJ2-5
CASSPGTPVSNEQFF | TGTGCCAGCAGTCCGGGGACCCCGGTGTCCAATGAGCAGTTCTTC | NA | TRBV6-1 | NA | TRBJ2-1
CAWISSYEQYF | TGTGCCTGGATTAGCAGCTACGAGCAGTACTTC | NA | TRBV30 | NA | TRBJ2-7
CASSFDTSGANEQFF | TGTGCCAGCAGCTTTGACACTAGCGGGGCCAATGAGCAGTTCTTC | TRBD2 | TRBV5-5 | many | TRBJ2-1
CASSYSGDSRNTGELFF | TGTGCCAGCAGTTACTCAGGGGACAGCCGGAACACCGGGGAGCTGTTTTTT | TRBD1 | TRBV6-2/TRBV6-3 | few | TRBJ2-2
CASSYTSSYEQYF | TGCGCCAGCAGCTACACGAGCTCCTACGAGCAGTACTTC | NA | TRBV4-1 | few | TRBJ2-7
CASSQVTVGQPQHF | TGCGCCAGCAGCCAAGTGACAGTGGGTCAGCCCCAGCATTTT | NA | TRBV4-1 | NA | TRBJ1-5
CASSQDRIGNNEQFF | TGCGCCAGCAGCCAAGATAGGATAGGGAACAATGAGCAGTTCTTC | NA | TRBV4-3 | NA | TRBJ2-1
CASSFASSGTDEQFF | TGTGCCAGCAGCTTCGCGTCTAGCGGGACGGATGAGCAGTTCTTC | TRBD2 | TRBV5-6 | many | TRBJ2-1
CASSQAADLEQYF | TGCGCCAGCAGCCAAGCTGCGGACCTGGAGCAGTACTTC | NA | TRBV4-1 | few | TRBJ2-7
CASSLSGGEFF | TGCGCCAGCAGCTTATCGGGGGGGGAATTCTTT | NA | TRBV5-1 | NA | TRBJ1-1
CASAGWPWYSPLHF | TGCGCCAGCGCCGGATGGCCTTGGTATTCACCCCTCCACTTT | NA | TRBV4-1 | NA | TRBJ1-6
CSASLGATPSPLSGANVLTF | TGCAGTGCTAGTCTGGGGGCGACACCCTCACCCCTCTCTGGGGCCAACGTCCTGACTTTC | NA | TRBV20-1 | NA | TRBJ2-6
CASSLNGQGWQETQYF | TGTGCCAGCAGCTTAAATGGCCAAGGATGGCAAGAGACCCAGTACTTC | NA | TRBV11-1 | many | TRBJ2-5
CSLLGTGVANEQFF | TGCAGTTTGCTGGGGACAGGGGTGGCCAATGAGCAGTTCTTC | TRBD1 | TRBV29-1 | few | TRBJ2-1
CSARGGLADANEQFF | TGCAGTGCTAGGGGGGGACTAGCGGACGCCAATGAGCAGTTCTTC | TRBD2 | TRBV20-1 | few | TRBJ2-1
CARGDVDFTEAFF | TGCGCCAGGGGAGACGTAGACTTCACTGAAGCTTTCTTT | NA | TRBV5-1 | NA | TRBJ1-1
CSAFSGDDNEQFF | TGCAGCGCTTTTAGCGGGGACGACAATGAGCAGTTCTTC | TRBD2 | TRBV29-1 | few | TRBJ2-1
CASSQTEGGSNEKLFF | TGCGCCAGCAGCCAAACGGAGGGGGGGTCGAATGAAAAACTGTTTTTT | NA | TRBV4-1 | NA | TRBJ1-4
CASSYSREDPGGELFF | TGTGCCAGCAGTTACTCCCGGGAAGACCCGGGCGGGGAGCTGTTTTTT | NA | TRBV6-2/TRBV6-3 | many | TRBJ2-2
CASSLYGAGGAYNEQFF | TGTGCCAGCAGTTTATATGGGGCGGGAGGGGCCTACAATGAGCAGTTCTTC | TRBD2 | TRBV27 | NA | TRBJ2-1
CASSRGQQIYGYTF | TGCGCCAGCAGCCGGGGACAGCAGATCTATGGCTACACCTTC | TRBD1 | TRBV4-1 | NA | TRBJ1-2
CSARAGSFYEQYF | TGCAGTGCTAGAGCTGGTAGCTTCTACGAGCAGTACTTC | NA | TRBV20-1 | few | TRBJ2-7
CASSPEMNYEQYF | TGCGCCAGCAGCCCGGAGATGAACTACGAGCAGTACTTC | NA | TRBV5-1 | many | TRBJ2-7
CSVQGGPYEQYF | TGCAGCGTTCAAGGGGGCCCCTACGAGCAGTACTTC | TRBD1 | TRBV29-1 | few | TRBJ2-7
CSVPGLAGARGSEQYF | TGCAGCGTTCCGGGACTAGCGGGAGCTCGCGGGAGCGAGCAGTACTTC | TRBD2 | TRBV29-1 | few | TRBJ2-7
CSVDRDRTEAFF | TGCAGCGTTGACAGGGATAGGACTGAAGCTTTCTTT | NA | TRBV29-1 | NA | TRBJ1-1